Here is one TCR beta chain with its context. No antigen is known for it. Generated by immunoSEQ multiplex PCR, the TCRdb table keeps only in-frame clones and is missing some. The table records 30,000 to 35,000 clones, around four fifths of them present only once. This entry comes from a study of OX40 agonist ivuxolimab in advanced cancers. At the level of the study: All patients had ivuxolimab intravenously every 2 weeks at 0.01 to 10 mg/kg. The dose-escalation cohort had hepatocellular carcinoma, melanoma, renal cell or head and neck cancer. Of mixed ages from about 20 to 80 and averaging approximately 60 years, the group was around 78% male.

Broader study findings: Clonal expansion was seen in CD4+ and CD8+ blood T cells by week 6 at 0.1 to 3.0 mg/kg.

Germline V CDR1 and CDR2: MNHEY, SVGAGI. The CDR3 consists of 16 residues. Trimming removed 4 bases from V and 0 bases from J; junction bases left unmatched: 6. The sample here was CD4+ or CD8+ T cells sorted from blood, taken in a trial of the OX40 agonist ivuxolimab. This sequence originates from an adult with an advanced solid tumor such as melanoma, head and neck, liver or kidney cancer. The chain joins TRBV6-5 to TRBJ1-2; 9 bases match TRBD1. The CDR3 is CASSSGQGKTNYGYTF. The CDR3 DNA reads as TGTGCCAGCAGTTCCGGACAGGGGAAGACTAACTATGGCTACACCTTC.